A selection of T cell receptor beta chains follows, all from one sample in a study of cytomegalovirus exposure and HLA in healthy donors. Some clones are missing from TCRdb's copy, which holds only in-frame ones; the method was immunoSEQ multiplex PCR. The profile shows about 170,000 clones, roughly 83% of them singletons. Sequencing was performed on PBMCs. These receptors were taken from a boy aged 2-15 years in good health and CMV-seronegative. Each CDR3 is given with its conserved first and last residue. The order of the fields is clone size, D gene, V gene, J gene, CDR3 protein, CDR3 DNA. A D gene is named only where the DNA matches it firmly. Clone size is stated in some rows and not others, as once, few, many or a class when expanded.

>-|-|TRBV9|TRBJ1-5
CASSVGQGIQPQHF
TGTGCCAGCAGCGTTGGGCAGGGTATACAGCCCCAGCATTTT
>-|TRBD2|TRBV4-1|TRBJ2-2
CASSQIGRGSNTGELFF
TGCGCCAGCAGCCAAATCGGGCGGGGGTCGAACACCGGGGAGCTGTTTTTT
>-|TRBD1|TRBV10-1|TRBJ2-2
CASSERDSYTGELFF
TGCGCCAGCAGTGAGCGGGACAGTTACACCGGGGAGCTGTTTTTT
>-|TRBD1|TRBV5-1|TRBJ2-5
CASYIQGDEETQYF
TGCGCCAGCTACATTCAGGGGGACGAAGAGACCCAGTACTTC
>-|-|TRBV5-6|TRBJ2-7
CASSSGRGYEQYF
TGTGCCAGCAGCTCGGGGCGGGGATACGAGCAGTACTTC
>-|-|TRBV11-3|TRBJ1-5
CASSLRPRQIYQPQHF
TGTGCCAGCAGCCTCAGACCCCGACAGATTTATCAGCCCCAGCATTTT
>-|-|TRBV28|TRBJ2-7
CASSFRVIYEQYF
TGTGCCAGCAGCTTCAGGGTAATCTACGAGCAGTACTTC
>-|TRBD2|TRBV28|TRBJ2-1
CASSLTSDSYNEQFF
TGTGCCAGCAGTTTGACTAGCGACTCCTACAATGAGCAGTTCTTC
>-|-|TRBV4-2|TRBJ2-7
CASSQDVGLPEQYF
TGTGCCAGCAGCCAAGATGTTGGGCTTCCAGAGCAGTACTTC
>-|-|TRBV15|TRBJ1-2
CATSQGANYGYTF
TGTGCCACCAGCCAGGGCGCTAACTATGGCTACACCTTC
>-|TRBD1|TRBV6-6|TRBJ1-2
CAGSYSDRVAFYGYTF
TGTGCCGGCAGTTACTCGGACAGGGTTGCTTTCTATGGCTACACCTTC
>-|TRBD2|TRBV10-3|TRBJ2-5
CAISARASGRAVETQYF
TGTGCCATCAGTGCGCGGGCTAGCGGGAGGGCCGTAGAGACCCAGTACTTC
>-|-|TRBV21-1|TRBJ1-1
CASSKVYWLDSLMNTEAFF
TGTGCCAGCAGCAAAGTTTATTGGTTGGACAGCCTGATGAACACTGAAGCTTTCTTT
>-|-|TRBV4-1|TRBJ1-5
CASSYRGSGQPQHF
TGCGCCAGCAGCTATCGGGGGTCGGGACAGCCCCAGCATTTT
>-|TRBD2|TRBV28|TRBJ2-1
CASSPLAGGIFNEQFF
TGTGCCAGCAGTCCACTAGCGGGTGGAATTTTCAATGAGCAGTTCTTC
>-|TRBD2|TRBV28|TRBJ2-5
CASSLASGSIQTQYF
TGTGCCAGCAGTTTAGCCAGCGGGAGTATCCAGACCCAGTACTTC
>-|TRBD1|TRBV15|TRBJ2-7
CATSRAIQGAFDYEQYF
TGTGCCACCAGCAGAGCGATACAGGGGGCGTTCGACTACGAGCAGTACTTC
>-|-|TRBV9|TRBJ2-3
CASSPRTVGTDTQYF
TGTGCCAGCAGCCCCAGGACAGTAGGCACAGATACGCAGTATTTT
>-|-|TRBV2|TRBJ1-1
CASRKATDSTEAFF
TGTGCCAGCAGGAAAGCGACAGATAGCACTGAAGCTTTCTTT
>-|-|TRBV19|TRBJ1-2
CASSINPGAEAAGYTF
TGTGCCAGTAGTATCAACCCAGGGGCGGAGGCAGCGGGCTACACCTTC
>-|-|TRBV2|TRBJ1-3
CASRRESSGNTIYF
TGTGCCAGCAGAAGGGAGAGCTCTGGAAACACCATATATTTT
>-|TRBD1|TRBV18|TRBJ2-5
CASSPPLFRTGGETQYF
TGTGCCAGCTCACCACCTCTATTCCGGACAGGGGGCGAGACCCAGTACTTC
>-|TRBD2|TRBV9|TRBJ2-2
CASSFSGREGYTGELFF
TGTGCCAGCAGCTTTAGTGGGCGGGAGGGATACACCGGGGAGCTGTTTTTT
>-|TRBD2|TRBV20-1|TRBJ2-7
CRGLAGDEQYF
TGCAGAGGACTAGCGGGAGACGAGCAGTACTTC
>-|TRBD2|TRBV5-1|TRBJ2-7
CASSSGTSGYEQYF
TGCGCCAGCAGCTCCGGGACTAGCGGCTACGAGCAGTACTTC
>-|-|TRBV6-1|TRBJ1-4
CASNPNRATNEKLFF
TGTGCCAGCAACCCCAACAGAGCAACTAATGAAAAACTGTTTTTT
>once|-|TRBV29-1|TRBJ1-1
CSVHRENTEAFF
TGCAGCGTTCACAGGGAGAACACTGAAGCTTTCTTT
>-|-|TRBV7-9|TRBJ2-2
CASSLSAGELFF
TGTGCCAGCAGCTTAAGCGCCGGGGAGCTGTTTTTT
>few|-|TRBV5-1|TRBJ2-1
CASSLQGYNEQFF
TGCGCCAGCAGCTTACAGGGCTACAATGAGCAGTTCTTC
>-|-|TRBV6-1|TRBJ2-7
CATNRVYEQYF
TGTGCCACAAACAGGGTCTACGAGCAGTACTTC
>-|TRBD2|TRBV7-8|TRBJ2-7
CASSLNLASGAYEQYF
TGTGCCAGCAGCTTAAATTTGGCTAGCGGAGCCTACGAGCAGTACTTC
>-|TRBD1|TRBV7-7|TRBJ1-1
CASGPLQGGTEAFF
TGTGCCAGCGGCCCGCTACAGGGGGGCACTGAAGCTTTCTTT
>-|-|TRBV28|TRBJ1-5
CASSPARVNQPQHF
TGTGCCAGCAGCCCCGCCAGGGTAAATCAGCCCCAGCATTTT
>-|TRBD2|TRBV28|TRBJ2-7
CASSSPSGRSYEQYF
TGTGCCAGCAGTTCCCCGAGCGGGAGATCCTACGAGCAGTACTTC
>-|-|TRBV4-1|TRBJ2-3
CASSPAPDYADTQYF
TGCGCCAGCAGTCCAGCCCCGGACTACGCAGATACGCAGTATTTT
>once|-|TRBV7-3|TRBJ1-3
CASSPTVGNTIYF
TGTGCCAGCAGCCCAACAGTTGGAAACACCATATATTTT
>-|-|TRBV30|TRBJ1-6
CAWSVGPPPLHF
TGTGCCTGGAGTGTTGGCCCTCCTCCCCTCCACTTT
>-|-|TRBV6-1|TRBJ1-1
CASSANDDRREAFF
TGTGCCAGCAGTGCCAACGACGACAGGCGTGAAGCTTTCTTT
>-|TRBD2|TRBV10-2|TRBJ2-5
CASGGAGLRTQYF
TGCGCCAGTGGGGGAGCGGGACTGAGGACCCAGTACTTC
>-|-|TRBV5-6|TRBJ2-6
CASSLLRNVLTF
TGTGCCAGCAGCTTGTTACGGAACGTCCTGACTTTC
>-|-|TRBV7-9|TRBJ2-5
CASSLVSIETQYF
TGTGCCAGCAGCTTGGTTAGCATAGAGACCCAGTACTTC
>-|TRBD1|TRBV4-1|TRBJ1-5
CASSQPRQGRFQPQHF
TGCGCCAGCAGCCAACCTCGACAGGGACGGTTTCAGCCCCAGCATTTT
>-|-|TRBV5-1|TRBJ1-1
CASSLVRDTEAFF
TGCGCCAGCAGCTTGGTGAGGGACACTGAAGCTTTCTTT
>-|TRBD2|TRBV5-4|TRBJ2-1
CASSLMAGVSFIEQFF
TGTGCCAGCAGTTTGATGGCGGGAGTATCCTTCATCGAGCAGTTCTTC
>-|TRBD2|TRBV28|TRBJ2-7
CASSSQPGTSGRYEQYF
TGTGCCAGCAGTTCACAACCAGGGACTAGCGGGAGGTACGAGCAGTACTTC
>-|TRBD1|TRBV5-1|TRBJ2-7
CASSNMYAVGQAHEQYF
TGCGCCAGCAGCAACATGTATGCCGTGGGACAGGCACACGAGCAGTACTTC
>once|TRBD2|TRBV9|TRBJ2-2
CASSLRTSNTGELFF
TGTGCCAGCAGCTTACGGACTAGCAACACCGGGGAGCTGTTTTTT
>-|TRBD1|TRBV4-1|TRBJ1-5
CASSQDRQGANYGNNQPQHF
TGCGCCAGCAGCCAAGATCGCCAGGGGGCGAACTACGGTAACAATCAGCCCCAGCATTTT
>-|-|TRBV5-6|TRBJ2-7
CASSLTVPYEQYF
TGTGCCAGCAGCTTGACAGTGCCATACGAGCAGTACTTC
>-|-|TRBV5-6|TRBJ1-2
CASSLGTNGYTF
TGTGCCAGCAGCTTGGGGACAAATGGCTACACCTTC
>-|-|TRBV6-5|TRBJ2-7
CASSRGAGGLYGQYF
TGTGCCAGCAGCCGCGGGGCAGGGGGACTCTACGGGCAGTACTTC
>-|TRBD2|TRBV19|TRBJ2-2
CASGGERTGELFF
TGTGCGTCGGGGGGAGAGCGCACCGGGGAGCTGTTTTTT
>-|TRBD2|TRBV18|TRBJ2-1
CASSGPSGRASDNEQFF
TGTGCCAGCTCCGGGCCTAGCGGGAGGGCCTCTGACAATGAGCAGTTCTTC
>-|TRBD2|TRBV27|TRBJ2-5
CASSPGGYQETQYF
TGTGCCAGCAGTCCCGGGGGGTACCAAGAGACCCAGTACTTC
>-|-|TRBV2|TRBJ1-3
CANKQAISGNTIYF
TGTGCCAACAAACAGGCCATCTCTGGAAACACCATATATTTT